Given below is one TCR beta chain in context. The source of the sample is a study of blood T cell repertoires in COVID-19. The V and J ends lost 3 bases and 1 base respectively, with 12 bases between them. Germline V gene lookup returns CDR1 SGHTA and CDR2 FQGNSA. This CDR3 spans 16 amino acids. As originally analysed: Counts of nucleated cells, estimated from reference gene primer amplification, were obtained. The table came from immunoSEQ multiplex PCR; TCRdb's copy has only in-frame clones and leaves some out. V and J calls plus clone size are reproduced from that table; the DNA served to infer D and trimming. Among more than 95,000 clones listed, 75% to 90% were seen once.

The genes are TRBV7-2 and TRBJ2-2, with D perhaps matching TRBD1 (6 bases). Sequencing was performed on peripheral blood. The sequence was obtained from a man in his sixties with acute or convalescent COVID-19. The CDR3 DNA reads TGTGCCAGCAGCTTTGCCGGGACATTGAACACCGGGGAGCTGTTTTTT. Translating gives CASSFAGTLNTGELFF.